The clone carrying this T cell receptor (beta chain) was observed at least ten times. The data stem from a study of patients and donors after allogeneic stem cell transplantation. V was trimmed by 6 bases and J by 4 bases, leaving 11 bases between them. The CDR3 is made up of 13 amino acids. Each CDR3 protein is one row after TCRdb ran MiXCR on the RT-PCR reads. Found here are some 880,000 distinct CDR3 sequences, more than 15% of them singletons; the top ten hold 5% to 6.5%. This receptor was taken from a human donor who was either an allogeneic HSCT recipient or a stem cell or donor lymphocyte infusion donor (not recorded which). It is not recorded whose cells these are; they may come from a transplant donor. Sequenced material: blood, either unsorted or a sorted T cell fraction (not recorded which). The V gene is TRBV12-3 or TRBV12-4, the J gene TRBJ2-3; no reliable D call. The CDR3 loop reads CASSSPRADTQYF. The CDR3 DNA reads as TGTGCCAGCAGCTCGCCGAGAGCAGATACGCAGTATTTT.